This T cell receptor (beta chain) was found in a study of cytomegalovirus exposure and HLA in healthy donors. Trimming at V came to 5 bases and at J to 1 base, leaving 5 bases not matched to a gene. The CDR3 runs to 15 residues. The germline V gene encodes CDR1 LNHDA and CDR2 SQIVND (reference sequence). This clone was detected only a few times. Other DNA variants within this sample encode the same CDR3. PCR was performed using 60 Vbeta and 13 Jbeta primers. Sequenced by immunoSEQ multiplex PCR; TCRdb stores in-frame clones only, minus some. The repertoire has more than 150,000 clones, roughly 83% of them found once; the top ten carry less than 2%.

The chain links TRBV19 to TRBJ1-1, with TRBD1 matching 9 bases. This TCR came from a woman in her late teens or twenties in good health and CMV-seronegative. The sequenced sample was PBMCs. The CDR3 DNA reads as TGTGCCAGTAGTCCCCGGGACAGGGCGAACACTGAAGCTTTCTTT. Its protein is CASSPRDRANTEAFF.